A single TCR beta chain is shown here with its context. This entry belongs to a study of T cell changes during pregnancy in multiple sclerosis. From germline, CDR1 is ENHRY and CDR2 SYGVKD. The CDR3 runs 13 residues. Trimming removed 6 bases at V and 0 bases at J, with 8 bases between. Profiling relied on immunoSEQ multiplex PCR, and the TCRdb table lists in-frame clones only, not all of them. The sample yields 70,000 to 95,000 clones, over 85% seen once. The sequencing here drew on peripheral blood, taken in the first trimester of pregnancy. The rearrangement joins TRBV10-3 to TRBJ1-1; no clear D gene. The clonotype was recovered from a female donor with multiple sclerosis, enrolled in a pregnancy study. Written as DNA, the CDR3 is TGTGCCATCAGCCCAGTCATGAACACTGAAGCTTTCTTT. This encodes CAISPVMNTEAFF.